This T cell receptor (beta chain) is from a study of blood T cell repertoires in COVID-19 (dated by TCRdb to 2020 to 2022). General notes on the study: Samples covering the acute and convalescent phases of COVID-19 were provided by collaborators in the United States, Italy and Spain. The material from the prospective study consisted of cDNA or gDNA derived from T cells, B-cell-depleted T cells, or PBMCs. The dataset comprised deeply sampled blood TCRbeta repertoires from subjects exposed to, actively infected with, or recovered from COVID-19. The repertoires were released in a freely available public database intended as a resource for research on the immune response to SARS-CoV-2. The samples were drawn from the first 160 participants of the ongoing ImmuneRACE study and from 950 to 1,500 subjects provided by 6 global collaborators. Sample metadata almost always included a de-identified subject ID, COVID-19 status, age in years and sex. Where HLA class I and class II types were available, the types were taken from metadata supplied by the sample provider, not from assay-based typing. The paper as a whole reports these results and caveats: The quantity of clinical and demographic metadata differed by source and by participant and was supplied without curation.

Worth noting for this clone: Its target antigen remains unknown. The junction shows a germline mismatch at one end, possibly a read error.

TCRbeta CDR3 regions were amplified from genomic DNA by means of the immunoSEQ Assay, a bias-controlled multiplex PCR. The source study handled its data this way. Within the assay, amplification of reference gene primers was used to estimate how many nucleated cells each sample contained. To quantify the absolute abundance of each unique TCRbeta CDR3 rearrangement, sequence reads were collapsed and filtered. For each sample, productive Simpson clonality was calculated as the square root of Simpson's diversity index over productive rearrangements. TCRdb limited this immuneACCESS table to in-frame rearrangements with V and J called. A share of clones is missing; checked studies link under half to unresolved V genes, and the rest is unexplained. V, J and clone size were drawn from that table, and D and trimming were deduced from the DNA. The sample yields 130,000 to 150,000 clones; about four fifths were counted once. Roughly 4.5% of the sample is taken by the ten largest.

The CDR3 has 13 amino acids, counting the end cysteine and phenylalanine. The sequence is cut down to CDR3 DNA, 39 bases in frame from base 1. Whole blood was collected in K2EDTA tubes by collaborating institutions according to the institutions' own protocols. For TCRbeta analysis, collaborators shipped samples as frozen whole blood, isolated PBMCs, or DNA extracted from either of those sample types. The rearranged chain carries TRBV12-3 or TRBV12-4 and TRBJ2-1; a weak D assignment points to TRBD2 (6 bases agree). Sequencing was carried out using peripheral blood. The receptor was derived from a human donor in a cohort sampled during active COVID-19. Here the CDR3 is given as CASSLAGSNEQFF. The nucleotides read TGTGCCAGCAGTCTAGCCGGGAGCAATGAGCAGTTCTTC.